This entry is about one T cell receptor beta chain. This record comes from a study of response to subunit inactivated influenza vaccine. A single record per CDR3 protein comes from TCRdb applying MiXCR to the RT-PCR reads. In the table there are fewer than 800,000 distinct CDR3 sequences, 15% to 19% of which are singletons. Trimming shortened V by 0 bases and J by 1 base, and 11 bases separated the two germline ends. The germline V gene encodes CDR1 LGHNA and CDR2 YSLEER. This CDR3 region has 16 residues. This chain connects TRBV4-3 to TRBJ2-3, with a possible D match to TRBD2 (6 bases). The clonotype originates from a man aged 50 to 59 who received an inactivated influenza vaccine. The sample consisted of PBMCs from blood, taken 12 days after vaccination. The CDR3 nucleotides are TGCGCCAGCAGCCAAGATCGGCGGGATGGCACAGATACGCAGTATTTT. It translates to CASSQDRRDGTDTQYF.